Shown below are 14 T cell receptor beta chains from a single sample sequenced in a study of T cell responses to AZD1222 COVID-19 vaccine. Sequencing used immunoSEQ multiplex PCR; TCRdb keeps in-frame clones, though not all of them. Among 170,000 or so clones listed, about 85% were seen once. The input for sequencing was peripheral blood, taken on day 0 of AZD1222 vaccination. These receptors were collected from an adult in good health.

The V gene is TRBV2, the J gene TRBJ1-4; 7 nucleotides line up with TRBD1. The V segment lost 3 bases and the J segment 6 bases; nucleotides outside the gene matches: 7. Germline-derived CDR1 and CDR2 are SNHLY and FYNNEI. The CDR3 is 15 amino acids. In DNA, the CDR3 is TGTGCCAGCAGTGAGTCTTACAGGGGCCATGAAAAACTGTTTTTT. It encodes CASSESYRGHEKLFF.

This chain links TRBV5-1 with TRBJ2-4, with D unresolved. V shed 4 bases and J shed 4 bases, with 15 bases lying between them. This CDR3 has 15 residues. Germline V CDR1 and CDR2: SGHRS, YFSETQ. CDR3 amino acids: CASSRVGLGKNIQYF. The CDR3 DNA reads TGCGCCAGCAGCCGGGTGGGTTTAGGGAAAAACATTCAGTACTTC.

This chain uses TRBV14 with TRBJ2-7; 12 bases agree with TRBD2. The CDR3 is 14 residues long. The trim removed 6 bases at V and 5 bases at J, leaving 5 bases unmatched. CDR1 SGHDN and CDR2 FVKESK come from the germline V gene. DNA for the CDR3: TGTGCCAGCAGTCTAGCGGGAGGGCCAGACGAGCAGTACTTC. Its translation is CASSLAGGPDEQYF. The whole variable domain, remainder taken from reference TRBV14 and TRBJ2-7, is EAGVTQFPSHSVIEKGQTVTLRCDPISGHDNLYWYRRVMGKEIKFLLHFVKESKQDESGMPNNRFLAERTGGTYSTLKVQPAELEDSGVYFCASSLAGGPDEQYFGPGTRLTVT.

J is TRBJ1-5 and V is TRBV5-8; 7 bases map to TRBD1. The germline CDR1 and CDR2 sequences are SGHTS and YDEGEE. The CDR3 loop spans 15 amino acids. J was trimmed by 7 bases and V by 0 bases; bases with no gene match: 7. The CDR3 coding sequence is TGTGCCAGCAGCTTGGGACAGGGTAAGGGACAGCCCCAGCATTTT. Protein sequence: CASSLGQGKGQPQHF. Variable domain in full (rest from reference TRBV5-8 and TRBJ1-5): EAGVTQSPTHLIKTRGQQATLRCSPISGHTSVYWYQQALGLGLQFLLWYDEGEERNRGNFPPRFSGRQFPNYSSELNVNALELEDSALYLCASSLGQGKGQPQHFGDGTRLSIL.

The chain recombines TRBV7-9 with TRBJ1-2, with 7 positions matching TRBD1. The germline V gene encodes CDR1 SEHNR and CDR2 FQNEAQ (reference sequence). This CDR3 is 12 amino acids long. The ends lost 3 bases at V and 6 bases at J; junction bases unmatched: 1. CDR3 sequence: CASSFTGDGYTF. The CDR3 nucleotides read TGTGCCAGCAGCTTTACAGGGGATGGCTACACCTTC.

The CDR3 sequence is CASSTGAVIYEQYF. CDR3 in DNA: TGTGCCAGCAGTACAGGTGCAGTTATCTACGAGCAGTACTTC. The genes are TRBV5-4 and TRBJ2-7; possible D gene TRBD1, 5 bases. CDR1 and CDR2 from the germline V gene are SGHNT and YYREEE (reference sequence). Trimming stripped 5 bases from V and 3 bases from J, with 15 bases between. The CDR3 totals 14 residues.

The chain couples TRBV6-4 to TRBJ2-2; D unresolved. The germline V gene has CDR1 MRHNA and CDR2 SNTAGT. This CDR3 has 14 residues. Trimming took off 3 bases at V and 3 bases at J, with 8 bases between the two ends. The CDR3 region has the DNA TGTGCCAGCAGTGATGGGCAGGACACCGGGGAGCTGTTTTTT. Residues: CASSDGQDTGELFF.

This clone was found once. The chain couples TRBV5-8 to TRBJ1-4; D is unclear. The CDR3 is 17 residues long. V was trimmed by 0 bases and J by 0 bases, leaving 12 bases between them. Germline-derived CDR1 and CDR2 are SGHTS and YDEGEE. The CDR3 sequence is CASSLDRTAATNEKLFF. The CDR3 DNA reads TGTGCCAGCAGCTTGGACCGGACGGCTGCAACTAATGAAAAACTGTTTTTT. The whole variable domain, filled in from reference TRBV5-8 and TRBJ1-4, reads EAGVTQSPTHLIKTRGQQATLRCSPISGHTSVYWYQQALGLGLQFLLWYDEGEERNRGNFPPRFSGRQFPNYSSELNVNALELEDSALYLCASSLDRTAATNEKLFFGSGTQLSVL.

The CDR3: CASSLTRDSIEQYF. The CDR3 DNA reads TGTGCCAGCAGCTTGACCCGGGACAGCATCGAGCAGTACTTC. This chain joins TRBV5-6 and TRBJ2-7, with 7 nucleotides matching TRBD1. CDR3 length: 14 amino acids. The J segment lost 6 bases and the V segment lost 1 base, leaving 7 bases of the junction unmatched. Germline V gene sequence: CDR1 SGHDT, CDR2 YYEEEE. Complete variable domain (other parts from reference TRBV5-6 and TRBJ2-7): DAGVTQSPTHLIKTRGQQVTLRCSPKSGHDTVSWYQQALGQGPQFIFQYYEEEERQRGNFPDRFSGHQFPNYSSELNVNALLLGDSALYLCASSLTRDSIEQYFGPGTRLTVT.

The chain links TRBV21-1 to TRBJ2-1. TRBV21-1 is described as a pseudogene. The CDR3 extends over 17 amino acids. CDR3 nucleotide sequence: TGTGCCAGCAGCAAAGTTCTAGGGGACCTCTCCTACAATGAGCAGTTCTTC. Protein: CASSKVLGDLSYNEQFF.

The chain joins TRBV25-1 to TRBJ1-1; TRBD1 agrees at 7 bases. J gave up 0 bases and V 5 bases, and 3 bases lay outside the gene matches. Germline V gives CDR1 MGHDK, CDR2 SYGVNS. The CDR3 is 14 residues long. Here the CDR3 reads CASSLTGMNTEAFF. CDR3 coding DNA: TGTGCCAGCAGTCTGACAGGGATGAACACTGAAGCTTTCTTT.

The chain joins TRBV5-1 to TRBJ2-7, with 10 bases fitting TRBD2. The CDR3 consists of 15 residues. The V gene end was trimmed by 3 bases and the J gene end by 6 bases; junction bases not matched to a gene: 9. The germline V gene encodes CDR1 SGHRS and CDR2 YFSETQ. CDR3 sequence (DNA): TGCGCCAGCAGCTCCGGGGGACTAGCGTTTGGCGAGCAGTACTTC. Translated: CASSSGGLAFGEQYF.

The CDR3 region is CASTGGSDYGYTF. CDR3 sequence (DNA): TGTGCCAGCACCGGGGGCTCGGACTATGGCTACACCTTC. This rearrangement joins TRBV11-2 to TRBJ1-2, with D tentatively TRBD1 (6 bases). This CDR3 is 13 amino acids long. Germline V gene sequence: CDR1 SGHAT, CDR2 FQNNGV. V was shortened by 7 bases and J by 3 bases, with 12 bases between the two germline ends.

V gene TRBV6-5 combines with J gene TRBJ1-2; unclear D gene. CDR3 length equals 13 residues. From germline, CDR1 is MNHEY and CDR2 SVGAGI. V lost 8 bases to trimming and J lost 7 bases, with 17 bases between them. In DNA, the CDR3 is TGTGCCAGCGCCTATTGGGTTGGGGTTGGCTACACCTTC. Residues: CASAYWVGVGYTF.